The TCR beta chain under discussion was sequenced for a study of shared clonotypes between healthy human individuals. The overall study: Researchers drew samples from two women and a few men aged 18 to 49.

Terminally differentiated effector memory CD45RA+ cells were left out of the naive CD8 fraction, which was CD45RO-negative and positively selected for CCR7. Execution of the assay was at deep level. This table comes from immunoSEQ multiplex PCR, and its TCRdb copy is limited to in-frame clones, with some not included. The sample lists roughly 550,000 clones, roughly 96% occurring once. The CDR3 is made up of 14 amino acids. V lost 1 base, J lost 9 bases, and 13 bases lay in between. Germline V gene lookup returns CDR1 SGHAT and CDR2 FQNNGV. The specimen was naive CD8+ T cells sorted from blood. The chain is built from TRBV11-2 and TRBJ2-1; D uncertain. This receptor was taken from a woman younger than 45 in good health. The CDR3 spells CASSLGALPSEQFF. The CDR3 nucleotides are TGTGCCAGCAGCTTAGGGGCCCTTCCCAGTGAGCAGTTCTTC.